These 2 T cell receptor beta chains came from one sample sequenced in a study of T cells after yellow fever vaccination. TCRdb recomputed calls from the 5' RACE reads with MiXCR, one row per CDR3 protein. The top ten clones hold 18% of a sample with about 430,000 distinct CDR3 sequences, approximately 18% of them seen once. The sequencing here drew on PBMCs, taken before the yellow fever booster vaccination. The receptors here all came from a man in his late teens or twenties who received the YFV17D yellow fever vaccine.

The V call is TRBV24-1, the J call TRBJ1-2; TRBD1 matches 11 bases. This CDR3 spans 14 amino acids. The V gene's germline CDR1 is KGHDR and CDR2 SFDVKD. V was pared by 4 bases and J by 7 bases, with 4 bases of the junction left unmatched. Here the CDR3 reads CATSDPGTGGGYTF. The CDR3 bases are TGTGCCACCAGTGACCCCGGGACAGGGGGTGGCTACACCTTC.

This clonotype was counted between two and nine times. This sequence joins TRBV18 and TRBJ2-7, with 9 bases matching TRBD2. V lost 4 bases to trimming and J lost 0 bases; unmatched junction nucleotides: 16. The CDR3 is 19 residues long. Germline CDR1 and CDR2: KGHSH and LQKENI. The CDR3 DNA reads as TGTGCCAGCTCACATACCGGCCCGGCTAGCGGGAAAAGCTCCTACGAGCAGTACTTC. Its protein is CASSHTGPASGKSSYEQYF.